These T cell receptor beta chains were read from a single sample in a study of T cells expressing NK-cell markers. TCRdb re-called the 5' RACE reads and shows each CDR3 protein once, DNA omitted. Its table records about 380,000 distinct CDR3 sequences. The specimen sequenced was blood T cells: a sorted CD56 or NKG2C T cell subset, CD4+ or CD8+ T cells, or bulk PBMC T cells (not recorded which). The receptor set was obtained from a man aged 18-69 years in good health. CDR3s include the opening cysteine and the closing phenylalanine or tryptophan. Fields, in order: J gene, V gene, CDR3 protein.

TRBJ2-1 | TRBV6-2/TRBV6-3 | CASSLGGARNEQFF
TRBJ2-3 | TRBV20-1 | CSAREGLAAQYF
TRBJ2-1 | TRBV5-1 | CASSLVSVQGARNEQFF
TRBJ1-2 | TRBV20-1 | CSAFRTGLEDGYTF
TRBJ2-7 | TRBV7-2 | CASSPVPNRGREQYF
TRBJ2-7 | TRBV7-8 | CASSRLQGTAYEQYF
TRBJ2-7 | TRBV12-3/TRBV12-4 | CASSPAGPYEQYF
TRBJ2-7 | TRBV15 | CATSRDRTRGAEQYF
TRBJ1-2 | TRBV12-3/TRBV12-4 | CASIQNREPGEYGYTF
TRBJ2-3 | TRBV9 | CASSGTGPNTQYF
TRBJ1-5 | TRBV6-2/TRBV6-3 | CASSYSEGGNQPQHF
TRBJ1-6 | TRBV5-1 | CASSLRGDGNSPLHF
TRBJ1-6 | TRBV20-1 | CSARGDRGDNSPLHF
TRBJ1-1 | TRBV5-4 | CASSPTGQGWTTEAFF
TRBJ1-2 | TRBV6-5 | CASSYPTGSPRFYGYTF
TRBJ2-5 | TRBV7-2 | CASSLFGTRRGETQYF
TRBJ1-5 | TRBV6-1 | CASSEGVGESNQPQHF
TRBJ1-6 | TRBV27 | CASSSNRAAYNSPLHF
TRBJ2-3 | TRBV20-1 | CSAPAAFSYDTQYF
TRBJ2-5 | TRBV18 | CASSTVRTSGQETQYF
TRBJ2-2 | TRBV9 | CASSVGTGGIWDTGELFF
TRBJ2-1 | TRBV7-9 | CASLQAGGNEQFF
TRBJ1-2 | TRBV29-1 | CSVSQGAYYGYTF
TRBJ2-6 | TRBV6-5 | CASSSPGGARANVLTF
TRBJ2-5 | TRBV5-4 | CASSLGLAAATQYF
TRBJ2-7 | TRBV12-1 | CASSFVRKPSYEQYF
TRBJ1-1 | TRBV12-3/TRBV12-4 | CASSFGQGTAAFF
TRBJ2-2 | TRBV20-1 | CSAPRPGANTGELFF
TRBJ1-1 | TRBV15 | CATSRDRTALNTEAFF
TRBJ2-7 | TRBV12-5 | CASGTRDNNYEQYF
TRBJ2-3 | TRBV6-5 | CASSLGTIPPNTQYF
TRBJ1-4 | TRBV7-2 | CASSLDPSNEKLFF
TRBJ1-4 | TRBV14 | CASSASTGDEKLFF
TRBJ2-7 | TRBV6-1 | CASDSRFPKPYEQYF
TRBJ2-3 | TRBV24-1 | CATMGSGPDTQYF
TRBJ1-2 | TRBV20-1 | CSASTSGTDHGYTF
TRBJ1-1 | TRBV7-9 | CASRQGAGQGRTEAFF
TRBJ2-5 | TRBV15 | CATSRYPGQGDETQYF
TRBJ2-3 | TRBV27 | CASSLAIRYTDTQYF
TRBJ2-3 | TRBV5-6 | CASSSGIAGGFTDTQYF
TRBJ2-7 | TRBV9 | CASSVESGGAYEQYF
TRBJ2-5 | TRBV7-9 | CASSSPGGGGETQYF
TRBJ2-1 | TRBV28 | CATLTGVNEQFF
TRBJ1-3 | TRBV9 | CASSVDRPSTGDTIYF
TRBJ1-5 | TRBV13 | CASSLGGGRRAGQPQHF
TRBJ2-2 | TRBV7-9 | CAANEGGSTTGELFF
TRBJ2-1 | TRBV28 | CASSRTASGGYNEQFF
TRBJ2-3 | TRBV20-1 | CSALQGGSTDTQYF
TRBJ1-1 | TRBV12-3/TRBV12-4 | CASRPGTGITTEAFF
TRBJ1-4 | TRBV18 | CASSPTGAGTNEKLFF
TRBJ1-6 | TRBV20-1 | CSASITQGWTPLHF
TRBJ2-3 | TRBV5-1 | CASSQTQGGRRTDTQYF
TRBJ1-2 | TRBV13 | CASSLTGGRVGYTF
TRBJ2-3 | TRBV10-2 | CASTGTSGGGYTDTQYF
TRBJ2-3 | TRBV10-3 | CASETGVTDTQYF